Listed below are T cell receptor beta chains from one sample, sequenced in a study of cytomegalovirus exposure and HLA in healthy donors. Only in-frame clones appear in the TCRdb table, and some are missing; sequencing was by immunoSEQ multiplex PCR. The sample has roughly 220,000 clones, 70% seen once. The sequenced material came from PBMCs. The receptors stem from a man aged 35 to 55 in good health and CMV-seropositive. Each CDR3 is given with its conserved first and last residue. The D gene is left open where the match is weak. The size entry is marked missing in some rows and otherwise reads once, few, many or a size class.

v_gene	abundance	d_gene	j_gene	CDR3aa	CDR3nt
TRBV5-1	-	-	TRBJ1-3	CASSQEFKSSGNTIYF	TGCGCCAGCAGCCAGGAATTCAAGAGCTCTGGAAACACCATATATTTT
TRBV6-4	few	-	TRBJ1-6	CASVLAGKRNSPLHF	TGTGCCAGCGTCTTAGCGGGGAAACGTAATTCACCCCTCCACTTT
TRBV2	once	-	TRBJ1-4	CASSEGGKLFF	TGTGCCAGCAGTGAAGGGGGCAAACTGTTTTTT
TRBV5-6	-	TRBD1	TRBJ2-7	CASSLVQDRVEEQYF	TGTGCCAGCAGCTTGGTGCAGGACAGGGTAGAGGAGCAGTACTTC
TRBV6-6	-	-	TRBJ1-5	CASSYSRGPQHF	TGTGCCAGCAGTTACTCCCGGGGGCCCCAGCATTTT
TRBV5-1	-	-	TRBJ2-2	CASSLAGPPGTGELFF	TGCGCCAGCAGCTTGGCCGGCCCCCCGGGCACCGGGGAGCTGTTTTTT
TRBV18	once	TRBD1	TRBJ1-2	CASSPGQGADGYTF	TGTGCCAGCTCACCCGGACAGGGGGCGGATGGCTACACCTTC
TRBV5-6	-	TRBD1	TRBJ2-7	CASSPTGGYEQYF	TGTGCCAGCAGCCCGACAGGGGGCTACGAGCAGTACTTC
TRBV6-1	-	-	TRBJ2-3	CASSVATDTQYF	TGTGCCAGCAGCGTAGCGACAGATACGCAGTATTTT
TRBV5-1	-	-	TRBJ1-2	CASSLGTPRDGYTF	TGCGCCAGCAGCCTTGGGACACCTAGGGATGGCTACACCTTC
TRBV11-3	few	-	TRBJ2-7	CASSRGRAYEQYF	TGTGCCAGCTCGCGCGGCAGGGCTTACGAGCAGTACTTC
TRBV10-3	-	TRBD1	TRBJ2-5	CAISESRTGGETQYF	TGTGCCATCAGTGAGTCAAGGACAGGGGGAGAGACCCAGTACTTC
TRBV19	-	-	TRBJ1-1	CASSSDFRAGSSTEAFF	TGTGCCAGTAGTAGTGACTTCCGCGCGGGGTCGAGTACTGAAGCTTTCTTT
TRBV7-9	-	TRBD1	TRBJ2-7	CASSLPTGDEQYF	TGTGCCAGCAGCTTACCGACAGGGGACGAGCAGTACTTC
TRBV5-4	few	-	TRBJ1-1	CASSLISNTEAFF	TGTGCCAGCAGCTTAATATCGAACACTGAAGCTTTCTTT
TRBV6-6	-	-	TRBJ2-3	CASSYDREATDTQYF	TGTGCCAGCAGTTACGACAGGGAGGCCACAGATACGCAGTATTTT
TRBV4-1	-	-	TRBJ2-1	CASSQRGDTSYNEQFF	TGCGCCAGCAGCCAACGGGGGGACACCTCCTACAATGAGCAGTTCTTC
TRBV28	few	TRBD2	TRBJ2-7	CASSLPGLAPPYEQYF	TGTGCCAGCAGTTTACCGGGACTAGCTCCCCCTTACGAGCAGTACTTC
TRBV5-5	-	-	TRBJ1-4	CASSRPTSEKLFF	TGTGCCAGCAGTCGACCGACTAGTGAAAAACTGTTTTTT
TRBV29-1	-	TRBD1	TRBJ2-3	CSARTGDTDTQYF	TGCAGCGCCCGGACAGGGGATACAGATACGCAGTATTTT
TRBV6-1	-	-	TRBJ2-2	CASSTTGLGGELFF	TGTGCCAGCAGCACAACAGGGTTGGGCGGGGAGCTGTTTTTT
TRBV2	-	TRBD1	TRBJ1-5	CASSVGQALYSNQPQHF	TGTGCCAGCAGTGTGGGACAGGCTCTTTATAGCAATCAGCCCCAGCATTTT
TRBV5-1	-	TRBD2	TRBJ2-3	CASSFSGTDTQYF	TGCGCCAGCAGCTTTAGCGGGACAGATACGCAGTATTTT
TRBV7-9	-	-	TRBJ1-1	CSSSRGQLNTEAFF	TGTTCCAGCAGCCGGGGACAACTGAACACTGAAGCTTTCTTT
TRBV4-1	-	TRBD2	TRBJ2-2	CASSQPGLAGGTGELFF	TGCGCCAGCAGCCAACCCGGACTAGCGGGGGGGACCGGGGAGCTGTTTTTT
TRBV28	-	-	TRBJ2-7	CASSPDRSIYEQYF	TGTGCCAGCAGCCCTGACAGGAGTATTTACGAGCAGTACTTC
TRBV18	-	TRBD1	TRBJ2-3	CASSQRTGASTDTQYF	TGTGCCAGCTCACAAAGGACAGGGGCCTCCACAGATACGCAGTATTTT
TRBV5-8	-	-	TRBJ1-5	CASSSGDRADQPQHF	TGTGCCAGCAGCTCGGGGGACCGAGCGGATCAGCCCCAGCATTTT
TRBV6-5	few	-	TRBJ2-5	CASSWLGEQYF	TGTGCCAGCAGTTGGCTCGGGGAGCAGTACTTC
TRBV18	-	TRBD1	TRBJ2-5	CASSRQGMEETQYF	TGTGCCAGCTCGCGACAGGGTATGGAGGAGACCCAGTACTTC
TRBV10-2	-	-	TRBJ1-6	CASSDPKPGYSPLHF	TGCGCCAGCAGTGATCCGAAGCCGGGATATTCACCCCTCCACTTT
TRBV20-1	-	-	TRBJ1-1	CRGGNTEAFF	TGCAGGGGGGGTAACACTGAAGCTTTCTTT
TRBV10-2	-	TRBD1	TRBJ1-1	CASSSLGQGYTEAFF	TGCGCCAGCAGCTCACTGGGACAGGGGTACACTGAAGCTTTCTTT
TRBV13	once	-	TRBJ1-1	CASSFRRGNTEAFF	TGTGCCAGCAGCTTTAGAAGGGGGAACACTGAAGCTTTCTTT
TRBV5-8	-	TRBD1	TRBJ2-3	CASSFQGAQYF	TGTGCCAGCAGCTTCCAGGGGGCGCAGTATTTT
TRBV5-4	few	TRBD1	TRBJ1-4	CASSSTRGHEKLFF	TGTGCCAGCAGCTCCACCAGGGGGCATGAAAAACTGTTTTTT